This entry features one TCR beta chain sequence. Its antigen is currently unknown. The same CDR3 also results from other DNA sequences found in this sample. Measured with immunoSEQ multiplex PCR; TCRdb has only the in-frame clones, and not every one. The repertoire holds over 95,000 clones, with approximately 88% as singletons. Second-dose intervals near 4 or 12 weeks were combined. This sample stems from a study of T cell responses to AZD1222 COVID-19 vaccine. Notes on the study in general: Among vaccine-associated CD4 TCRs, coverage spanned spike, with dominance at 160-218 and 743-854. Clonal diversity was possibly underestimated; the donors were predominantly white British and more often female.

Sample: peripheral blood, taken 28 days after the second AZD1222 dose. This receptor was obtained from an adult who received the AZD1222 COVID-19 vaccine.

The DNA for the CDR3 is TGTGCCAGCAGCCCTGGGACAGGGGAGCTGTTTTTT. Encoded protein: CASSPGTGELFF. This sequence joins TRBV5-6 and TRBJ2-2; D might be TRBD1 (6 bases). Germline-derived CDR1 and CDR2 are SGHDT and YYEEEE. The CDR3 runs to 12 residues. V was shortened by 4 bases and J by 8 bases, with 9 bases between the two germline ends. Filled out from reference TRBV5-6 and TRBJ2-2, the complete variable domain reads DAGVTQSPTHLIKTRGQQVTLRCSPKSGHDTVSWYQQALGQGPQFIFQYYEEEERQRGNFPDRFSGHQFPNYSSELNVNALLLGDSALYLCASSPGTGELFFGEGSRLTVL.